Listed below are T cell receptor beta chains from one sample, sequenced in a study of shared clonotypes between healthy human individuals. Clones were sequenced by immunoSEQ multiplex PCR, and TCRdb holds only the in-frame ones, with some missing. Here the sample spans roughly 2.1 million clones, 85% to 95% being singletons. The sequenced sample consisted of naive CD8+ T cells from PBMCs. Receptors originate from a man between 18 and 29 years old in good health. Some clones in this sample may be carry-over from other donors' samples. Both conserved end residues are part of each CDR3. Fields, in order: clone size, D gene, V gene, J gene, CDR3 protein, CDR3 DNA. D genes are given only for firm matches. Expanded clones are given a class, and other clones once, few, many or no size at all.

clone_size: -; d_call: TRBD1; v_call: TRBV29-1; j_call: TRBJ1-5; cdr3_aa: CSFGRDRAGQPQHF; cdr3_nt: TGCAGCTTTGGACGGGACAGGGCTGGTCAGCCCCAGCATTTT
clone_size: few; d_call: -; v_call: TRBV18; j_call: TRBJ1-5; cdr3_aa: CASSPGTYSNQPQHF; cdr3_nt: TGTGCCAGCTCACCGGGTACTTATAGCAATCAGCCCCAGCATTTT
clone_size: -; d_call: -; v_call: TRBV25-1; j_call: TRBJ1-2; cdr3_aa: CASTGGTGYGYTF; cdr3_nt: TGTGCCAGCACGGGCGGGACGGGCTATGGCTACACCTTC
clone_size: -; d_call: -; v_call: TRBV11-2; j_call: TRBJ2-3; cdr3_aa: CASRGWSSTDTQYF; cdr3_nt: TGTGCCAGCAGAGGGTGGTCTAGCACAGATACGCAGTATTTT
clone_size: -; d_call: -; v_call: TRBV5-1; j_call: TRBJ2-5; cdr3_aa: CASSLRGGETQYF; cdr3_nt: TGCGCCAGCAGCTTACGGGGCGGGGAGACCCAGTACTTC
clone_size: -; d_call: TRBD2; v_call: TRBV11-2; j_call: TRBJ2-1; cdr3_aa: CASSLSLAGGWVYNEQFF; cdr3_nt: TGTGCCAGCAGCTTATCACTAGCGGGAGGTTGGGTTTACAATGAGCAGTTCTTC
clone_size: -; d_call: TRBD1; v_call: TRBV28; j_call: TRBJ1-4; cdr3_aa: CASYSDRDANEKLFF; cdr3_nt: TGTGCCAGCTATTCGGACAGGGACGCGAATGAAAAACTGTTTTTT
clone_size: -; d_call: TRBD2; v_call: TRBV28; j_call: TRBJ2-1; cdr3_aa: CASSLREGLGFF; cdr3_nt: TGTGCCAGCAGCCTTCGGGAGGGCCTAGGTTTCTTC
clone_size: -; d_call: TRBD1; v_call: TRBV28; j_call: TRBJ2-5; cdr3_aa: CASSPIQGAEETQYF; cdr3_nt: TGTGCCAGCAGTCCCATACAGGGGGCAGAGGAGACCCAGTACTTC
clone_size: -; d_call: TRBD1; v_call: TRBV30; j_call: TRBJ2-7; cdr3_aa: CAWSPQGASGQYF; cdr3_nt: TGTGCCTGGAGTCCGCAGGGGGCGAGCGGACAGTACTTC
clone_size: few; d_call: -; v_call: TRBV19; j_call: TRBJ1-2; cdr3_aa: CASSIGVDYGYTF; cdr3_nt: TGTGCCAGTAGTATCGGTGTGGACTATGGCTACACCTTC
clone_size: -; d_call: -; v_call: TRBV29-1; j_call: TRBJ2-1; cdr3_aa: CSATWGVNEQFF; cdr3_nt: TGCAGCGCCACCTGGGGGGTCAATGAGCAGTTCTTC
clone_size: -; d_call: -; v_call: TRBV6-6; j_call: TRBJ2-2; cdr3_aa: CASSPPGSTGELFF; cdr3_nt: TGTGCCAGCAGTCCCCCAGGGAGCACCGGGGAGCTGTTTTTT
clone_size: -; d_call: TRBD2; v_call: TRBV11-2; j_call: TRBJ2-3; cdr3_aa: CASSLEGLAGVMGAQYF; cdr3_nt: TGTGCCAGCAGCTTAGAGGGGCTAGCGGGAGTTATGGGGGCGCAGTATTTT
clone_size: -; d_call: TRBD2; v_call: TRBV14; j_call: TRBJ2-1; cdr3_aa: CASSREVGLAGYNEQFF; cdr3_nt: TGTGCCAGCAGCCGAGAAGTGGGGCTAGCGGGGTACAATGAGCAGTTCTTC
clone_size: -; d_call: -; v_call: TRBV6-5; j_call: TRBJ2-7; cdr3_aa: CASSSGGTYEQYF; cdr3_nt: TGTGCCAGCAGTTCGGGTGGCACCTACGAGCAGTACTTC
clone_size: -; d_call: -; v_call: TRBV9; j_call: TRBJ2-2; cdr3_aa: CASSNRDGELFF; cdr3_nt: TGTGCCAGCAGCAACAGAGACGGGGAGCTGTTTTTT
clone_size: -; d_call: -; v_call: TRBV6-5; j_call: TRBJ1-1; cdr3_aa: CASALTGNTEAFF; cdr3_nt: TGTGCCAGCGCCCTTACAGGGAACACTGAAGCTTTCTTT
clone_size: once; d_call: TRBD2; v_call: TRBV11-2; j_call: TRBJ2-1; cdr3_aa: CASSREAGWGNEQFF; cdr3_nt: TGTGCCAGCAGCCGGGAAGCGGGATGGGGTAATGAGCAGTTCTTC
clone_size: -; d_call: -; v_call: TRBV7-9; j_call: TRBJ2-1; cdr3_aa: CASSLEDRGKNEQFF; cdr3_nt: TGTGCCAGCAGCCTGGAGGACAGAGGCAAGAATGAGCAGTTCTTC
clone_size: -; d_call: -; v_call: TRBV2; j_call: TRBJ2-5; cdr3_aa: CANKSTGLQETQYF; cdr3_nt: TGTGCCAACAAGAGTACGGGCCTTCAAGAGACCCAGTACTTC
clone_size: -; d_call: -; v_call: TRBV27; j_call: TRBJ2-7; cdr3_aa: CASSVTPGQTYEQYF; cdr3_nt: TGTGCCAGCAGTGTAACTCCGGGTCAAACCTACGAGCAGTACTTC
clone_size: -; d_call: -; v_call: TRBV9; j_call: TRBJ2-7; cdr3_aa: CASSVVPNYEQYF; cdr3_nt: TGTGCCAGCAGCGTAGTACCAAACTACGAGCAGTACTTC
clone_size: -; d_call: -; v_call: TRBV6-5; j_call: TRBJ1-2; cdr3_aa: CASRPRQRAYGYTF; cdr3_nt: TGTGCCAGCAGGCCTCGGCAGCGTGCCTATGGCTACACCTTC
clone_size: few; d_call: -; v_call: TRBV7-4; j_call: TRBJ1-4; cdr3_aa: CASSPAGFF; cdr3_nt: TGTGCCAGCAGCCCTGCTGGGTTTTTT